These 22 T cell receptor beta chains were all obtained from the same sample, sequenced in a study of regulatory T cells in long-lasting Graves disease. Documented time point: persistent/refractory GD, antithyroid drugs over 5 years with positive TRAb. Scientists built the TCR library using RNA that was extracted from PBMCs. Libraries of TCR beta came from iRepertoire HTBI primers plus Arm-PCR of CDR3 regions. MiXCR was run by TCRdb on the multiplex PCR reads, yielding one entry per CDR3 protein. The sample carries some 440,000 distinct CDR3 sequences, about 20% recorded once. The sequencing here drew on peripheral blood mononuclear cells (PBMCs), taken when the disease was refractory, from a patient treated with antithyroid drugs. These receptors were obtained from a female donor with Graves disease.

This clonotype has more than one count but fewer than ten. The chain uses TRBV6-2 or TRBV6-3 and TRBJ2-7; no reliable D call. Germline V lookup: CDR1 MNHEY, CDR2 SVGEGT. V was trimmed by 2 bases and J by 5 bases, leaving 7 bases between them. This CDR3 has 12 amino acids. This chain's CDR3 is CASSYRANEQYF. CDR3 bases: TGTGCCAGCAGTTACAGGGCAAACGAGCAGTACTTC.

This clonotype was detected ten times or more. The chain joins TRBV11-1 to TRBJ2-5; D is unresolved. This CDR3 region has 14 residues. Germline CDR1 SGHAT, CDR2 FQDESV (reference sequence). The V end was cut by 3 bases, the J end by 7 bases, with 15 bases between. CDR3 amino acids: CASSFPDGPGTQYF. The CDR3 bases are TGTGCCAGCAGCTTCCCCGACGGTCCGGGGACCCAGTACTTC.

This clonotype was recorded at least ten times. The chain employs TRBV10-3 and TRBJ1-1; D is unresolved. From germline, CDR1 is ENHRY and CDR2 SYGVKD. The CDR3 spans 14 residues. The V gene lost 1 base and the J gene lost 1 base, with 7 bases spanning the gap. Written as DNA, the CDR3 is TGTGCCATCAGTGAGTTTAGACAGAACACTGAAGCTTTCTTT. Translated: CAISEFRQNTEAFF.

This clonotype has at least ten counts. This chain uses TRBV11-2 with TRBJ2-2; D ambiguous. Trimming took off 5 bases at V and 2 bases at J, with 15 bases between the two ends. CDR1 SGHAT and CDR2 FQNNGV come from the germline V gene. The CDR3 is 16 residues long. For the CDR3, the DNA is TGTGCCAGCAGCCCCAACATCCGCCCCAACACCGGGGAGCTGTTTTTT. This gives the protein CASSPNIRPNTGELFF.

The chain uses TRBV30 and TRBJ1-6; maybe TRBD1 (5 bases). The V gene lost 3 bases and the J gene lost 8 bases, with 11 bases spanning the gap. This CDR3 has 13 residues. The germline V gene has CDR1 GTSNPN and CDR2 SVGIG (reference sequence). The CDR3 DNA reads TGTGCCTGGAGCCAACTGGGGGATTCACCCCTCCACTTT. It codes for CAWSQLGDSPLHF.

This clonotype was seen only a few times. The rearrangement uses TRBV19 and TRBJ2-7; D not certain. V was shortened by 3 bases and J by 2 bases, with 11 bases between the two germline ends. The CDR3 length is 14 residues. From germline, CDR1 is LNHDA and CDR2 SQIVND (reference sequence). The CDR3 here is CASSIFGRTYEQYF. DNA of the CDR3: TGTGCCAGTAGTATTTTTGGGCGTACCTACGAGCAGTACTTC. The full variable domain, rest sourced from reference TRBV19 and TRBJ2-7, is DGGITQSPKYLFRKEGQNVTLSCEQNLNHDAMYWYRQDPGQGLRLIYYSQIVNDFQKGDIAEGYSVSREKKESFPLTVTSAQKNPTAFYLCASSIFGRTYEQYFGPGTRLTVT.

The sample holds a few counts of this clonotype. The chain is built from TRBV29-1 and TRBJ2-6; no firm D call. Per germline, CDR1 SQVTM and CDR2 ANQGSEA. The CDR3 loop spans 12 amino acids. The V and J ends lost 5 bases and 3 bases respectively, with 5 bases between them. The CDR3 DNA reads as TGCAGCGTTCCCCATGGGGCCAACGTCCTGACTTTC. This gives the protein CSVPHGANVLTF.

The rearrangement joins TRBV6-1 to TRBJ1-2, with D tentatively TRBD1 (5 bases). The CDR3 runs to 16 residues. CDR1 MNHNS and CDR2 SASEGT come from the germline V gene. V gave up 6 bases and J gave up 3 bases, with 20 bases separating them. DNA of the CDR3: TGTGCCAGCAGCCAAACCCAACAGGTCTTCGACTATGGCTACACCTTC. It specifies CASSQTQQVFDYGYTF.

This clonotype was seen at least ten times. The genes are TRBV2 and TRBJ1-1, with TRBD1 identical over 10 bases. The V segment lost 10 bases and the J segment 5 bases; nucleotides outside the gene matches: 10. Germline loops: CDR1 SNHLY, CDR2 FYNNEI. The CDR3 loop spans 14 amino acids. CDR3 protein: CANHSGTGATEAFF. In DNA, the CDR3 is TGTGCCAACCATTCCGGGACAGGGGCGACTGAAGCTTTCTTT.

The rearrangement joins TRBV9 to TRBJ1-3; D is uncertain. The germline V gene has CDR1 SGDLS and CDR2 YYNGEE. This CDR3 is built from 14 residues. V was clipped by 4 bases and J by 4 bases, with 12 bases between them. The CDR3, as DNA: TGTGCCAGCAGCCTTGGGGATCGGGGAAACACCATATATTTT. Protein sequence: CASSLGDRGNTIYF.

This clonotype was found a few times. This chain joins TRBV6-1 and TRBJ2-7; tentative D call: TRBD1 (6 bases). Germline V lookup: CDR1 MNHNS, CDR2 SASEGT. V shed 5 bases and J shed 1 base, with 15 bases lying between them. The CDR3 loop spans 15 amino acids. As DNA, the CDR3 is TGTGCCAGCAGTCTCCTTCCTGACAGGTCCTACGAGCAGTACTTC. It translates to CASSLLPDRSYEQYF.

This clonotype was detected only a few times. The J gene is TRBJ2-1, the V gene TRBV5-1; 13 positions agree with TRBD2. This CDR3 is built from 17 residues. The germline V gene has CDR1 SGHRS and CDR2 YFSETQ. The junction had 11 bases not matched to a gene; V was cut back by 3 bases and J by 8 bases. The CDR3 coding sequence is TGCGCCAGCAGCTCAGGACTAGCGGGAGCGGGTCCCGATGAGCAGTTCTTC. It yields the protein CASSSGLAGAGPDEQFF.

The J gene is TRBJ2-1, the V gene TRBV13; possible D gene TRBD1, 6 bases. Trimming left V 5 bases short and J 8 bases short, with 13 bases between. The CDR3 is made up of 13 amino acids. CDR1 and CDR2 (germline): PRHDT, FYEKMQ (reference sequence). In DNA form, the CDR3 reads TGTGCCAGCAGCCTGGGGGCTATCGATGAGCAGTTCTTC. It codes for CASSLGAIDEQFF.

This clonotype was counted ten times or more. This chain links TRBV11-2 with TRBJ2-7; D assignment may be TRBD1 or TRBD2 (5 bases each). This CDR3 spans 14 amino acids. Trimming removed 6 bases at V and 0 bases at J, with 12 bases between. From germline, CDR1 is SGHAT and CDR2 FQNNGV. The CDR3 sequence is CASRGPGGSYEQYF. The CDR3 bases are TGTGCCAGCAGGGGACCCGGCGGCTCCTACGAGCAGTACTTC.

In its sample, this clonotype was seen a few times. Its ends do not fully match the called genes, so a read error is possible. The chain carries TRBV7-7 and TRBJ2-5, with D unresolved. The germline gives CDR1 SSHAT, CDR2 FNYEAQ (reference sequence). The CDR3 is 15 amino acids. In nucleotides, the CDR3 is TGTGCTAGCAGCTTATCGAGCAGACCCCAAGAGACCCAGTACTTC. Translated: CASSLSSRPQETQYF.

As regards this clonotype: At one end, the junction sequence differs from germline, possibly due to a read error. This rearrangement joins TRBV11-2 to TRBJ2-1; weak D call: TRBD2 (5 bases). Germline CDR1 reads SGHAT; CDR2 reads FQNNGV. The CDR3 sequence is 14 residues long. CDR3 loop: CASSLMDSDNEQFF. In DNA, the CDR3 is TGTGCCAGCAGCTTAATGGACTCCGACAATGAGCAGTTCTTC.

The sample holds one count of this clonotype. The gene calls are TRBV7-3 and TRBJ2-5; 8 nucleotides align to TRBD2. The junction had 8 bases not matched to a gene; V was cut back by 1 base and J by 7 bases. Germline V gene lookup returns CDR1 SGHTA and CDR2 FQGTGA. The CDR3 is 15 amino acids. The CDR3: CASSLRREVGGTQYF. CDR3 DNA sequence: TGTGCCAGCAGCTTAAGGCGGGAGGTGGGAGGGACCCAGTACTTC.

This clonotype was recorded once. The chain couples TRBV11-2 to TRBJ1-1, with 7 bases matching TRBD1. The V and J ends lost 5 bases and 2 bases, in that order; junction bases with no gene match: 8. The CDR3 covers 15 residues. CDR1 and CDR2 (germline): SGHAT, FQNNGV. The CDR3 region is CASSLRDRSNTEAFF. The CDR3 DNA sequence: TGTGCCAGCAGCCTCCGGGACAGATCTAACACTGAAGCTTTCTTT.

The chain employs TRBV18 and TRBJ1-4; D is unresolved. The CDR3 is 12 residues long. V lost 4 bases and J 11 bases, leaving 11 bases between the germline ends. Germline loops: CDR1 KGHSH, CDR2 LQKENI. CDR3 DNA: TGTGCCAGCTCACAATACCGAAAGAAACTGTTTTTT. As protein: CASSQYRKKLFF.

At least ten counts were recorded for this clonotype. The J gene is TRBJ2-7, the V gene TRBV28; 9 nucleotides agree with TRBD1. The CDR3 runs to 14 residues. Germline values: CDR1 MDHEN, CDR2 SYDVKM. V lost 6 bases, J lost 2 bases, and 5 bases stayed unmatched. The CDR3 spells CASRVDRGPYEQYF. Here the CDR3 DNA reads TGTGCCAGCAGGGTGGACAGGGGTCCCTACGAGCAGTACTTC.

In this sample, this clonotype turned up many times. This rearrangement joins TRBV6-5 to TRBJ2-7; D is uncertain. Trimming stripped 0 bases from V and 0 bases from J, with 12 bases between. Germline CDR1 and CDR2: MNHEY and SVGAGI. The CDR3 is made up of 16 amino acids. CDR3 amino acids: CASSYSPALSSYEQYF. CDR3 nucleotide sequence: TGTGCCAGCAGTTACTCCCCAGCGCTAAGCTCCTACGAGCAGTACTTC.

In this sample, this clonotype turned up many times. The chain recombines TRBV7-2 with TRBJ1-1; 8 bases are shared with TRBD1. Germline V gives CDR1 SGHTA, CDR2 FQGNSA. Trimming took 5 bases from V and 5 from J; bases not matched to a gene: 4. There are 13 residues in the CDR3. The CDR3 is CASSPTGVTEAFF. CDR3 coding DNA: TGTGCCAGCAGCCCGACAGGGGTGACTGAAGCTTTCTTT.